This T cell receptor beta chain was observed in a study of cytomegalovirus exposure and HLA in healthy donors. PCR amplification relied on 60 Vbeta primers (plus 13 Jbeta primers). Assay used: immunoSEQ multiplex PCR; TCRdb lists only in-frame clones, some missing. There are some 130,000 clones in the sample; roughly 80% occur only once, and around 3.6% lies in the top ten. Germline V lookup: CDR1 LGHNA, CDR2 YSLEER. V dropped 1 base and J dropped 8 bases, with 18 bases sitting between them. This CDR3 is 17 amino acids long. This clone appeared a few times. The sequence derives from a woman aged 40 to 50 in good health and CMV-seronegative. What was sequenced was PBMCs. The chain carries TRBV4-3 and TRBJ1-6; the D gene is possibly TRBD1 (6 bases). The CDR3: CASSQVRGGALDSPLHF. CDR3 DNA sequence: TGCGCCAGCAGCCAAGTACGGGGGGGCGCTCTCGATTCACCCCTCCACTTT.